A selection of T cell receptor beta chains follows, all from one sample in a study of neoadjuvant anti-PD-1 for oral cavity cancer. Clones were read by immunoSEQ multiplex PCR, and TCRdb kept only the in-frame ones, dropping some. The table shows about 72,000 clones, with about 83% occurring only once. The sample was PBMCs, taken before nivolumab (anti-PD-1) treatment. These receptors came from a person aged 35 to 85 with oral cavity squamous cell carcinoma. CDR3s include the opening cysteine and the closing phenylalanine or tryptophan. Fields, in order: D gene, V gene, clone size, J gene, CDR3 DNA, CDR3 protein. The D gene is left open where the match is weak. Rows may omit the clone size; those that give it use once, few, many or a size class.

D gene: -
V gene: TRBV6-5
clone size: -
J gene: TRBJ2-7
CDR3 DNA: TGTGCCAGCAGTTACTCGGGCGAGCAGTACTTC
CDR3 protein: CASSYSGEQYF

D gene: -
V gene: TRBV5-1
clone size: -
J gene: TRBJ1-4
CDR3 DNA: TGCGCCAGCAGCTTGGGACAGTCAACTAATGAAAAACTGTTTTTT
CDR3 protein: CASSLGQSTNEKLFF

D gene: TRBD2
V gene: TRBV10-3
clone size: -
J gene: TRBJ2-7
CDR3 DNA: TGTGCCATCAGGGTAAGCGGGACCAACCATGGTGAGCAGTACTTC
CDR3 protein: CAIRVSGTNHGEQYF

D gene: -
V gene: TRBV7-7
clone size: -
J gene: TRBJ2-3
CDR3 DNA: TGTGCTAGCAGCCAACCAGCAGATACGCAGTATTTT
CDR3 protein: CASSQPADTQYF

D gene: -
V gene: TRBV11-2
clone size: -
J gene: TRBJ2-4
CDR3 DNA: TGTGCCAGCAGCTCGGACGGGGCCAAAAACATTCAGTACTTC
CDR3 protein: CASSSDGAKNIQYF

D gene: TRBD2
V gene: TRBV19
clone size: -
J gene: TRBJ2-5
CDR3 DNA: TGTGCCAGTATAGGGACTAGCGGGATGGAAGAGACCCAGTACTTC
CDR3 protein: CASIGTSGMEETQYF

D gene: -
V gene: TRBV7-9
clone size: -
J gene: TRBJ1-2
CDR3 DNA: TGTGCCAGCAGCTCACCGGGACGATTAAGCTACACCTTC
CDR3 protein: CASSSPGRLSYTF

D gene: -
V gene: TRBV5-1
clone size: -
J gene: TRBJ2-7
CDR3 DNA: TGCGCCAGCAAAAGGGACGACTACGAGCAGTACTTC
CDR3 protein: CASKRDDYEQYF

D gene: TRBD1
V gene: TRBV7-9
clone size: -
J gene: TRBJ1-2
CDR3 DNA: TGTGCCAGCAGCCGTGGTCAGGGGGTTGGGACGTATGGCTACACCTTC
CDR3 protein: CASSRGQGVGTYGYTF

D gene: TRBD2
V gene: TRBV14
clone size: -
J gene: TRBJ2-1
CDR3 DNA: TGTGCCAGCAGCCCCCCCAGCGGGAGGACCCTATACAATGAGCAGTTCTTC
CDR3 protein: CASSPPSGRTLYNEQFF

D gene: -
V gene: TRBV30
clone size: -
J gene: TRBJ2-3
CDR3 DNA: TGTGCCTGGAGTCTGTCGACTAGCACAGATACGCAGTATTTT
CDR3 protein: CAWSLSTSTDTQYF

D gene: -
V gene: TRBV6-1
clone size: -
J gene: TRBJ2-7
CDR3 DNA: TGTGCCAGCAGCCTCCAGGGGGGACCCTACGAGCAGTACTTC
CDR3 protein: CASSLQGGPYEQYF

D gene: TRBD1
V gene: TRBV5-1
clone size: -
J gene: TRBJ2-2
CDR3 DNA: TGCGCCAGCAGCGCCGGGACAGCGAACACCGGGGAGCTGTTTTTT
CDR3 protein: CASSAGTANTGELFF

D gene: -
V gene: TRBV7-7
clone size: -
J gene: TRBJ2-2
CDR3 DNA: TGTGCCAGCAGCCAAGGGGTTAACGGGGAGCTGTTTTTT
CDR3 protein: CASSQGVNGELFF

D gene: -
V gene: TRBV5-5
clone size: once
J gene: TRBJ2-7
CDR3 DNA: TGTGCCAGCAGCTTGGGGCGTCTGTTTACTGACAGCTCCTACGAGCAGTACTTC
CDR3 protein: CASSLGRLFTDSSYEQYF

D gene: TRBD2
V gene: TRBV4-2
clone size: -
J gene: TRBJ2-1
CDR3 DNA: TGTGCCAGCAGCCAAACGCCTAGCGGGGGCCCCTACAATGAGCAGTTCTTC
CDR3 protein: CASSQTPSGGPYNEQFF

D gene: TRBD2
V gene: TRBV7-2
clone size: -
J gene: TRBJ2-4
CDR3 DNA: TGTGCCAGCAGCTTAGGTGGTAGGAGCGGGGGTAGGAACATTCAGTACTTC
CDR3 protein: CASSLGGRSGGRNIQYF

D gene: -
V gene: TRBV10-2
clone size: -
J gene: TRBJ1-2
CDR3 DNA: TGCGCCAGCAGTGGCAGTCCCGACTATGGCTACACCTTC
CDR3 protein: CASSGSPDYGYTF

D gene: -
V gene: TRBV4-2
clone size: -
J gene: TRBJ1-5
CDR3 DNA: TGTGCCAGCAGCCAAGGTCAGGGGCGAGGGGGACAGCCCCAGCATTTT
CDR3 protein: CASSQGQGRGGQPQHF

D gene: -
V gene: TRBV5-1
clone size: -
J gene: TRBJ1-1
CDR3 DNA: TGCGCCAGCAGCCAGGGGTTGAGGGTTTCGGCTGAAGCTTTCTTT
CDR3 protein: CASSQGLRVSAEAFF

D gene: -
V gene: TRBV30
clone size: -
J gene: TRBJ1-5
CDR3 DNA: TGTGCCTGGAGCGCAGCAAACAATCAGCCCCAGCATTTT
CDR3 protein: CAWSAANNQPQHF

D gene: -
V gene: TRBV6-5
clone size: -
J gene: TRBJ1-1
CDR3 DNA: TGTGCCAGCAGCTCGGGTGGGAACACTGAAGCTTTCTTT
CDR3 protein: CASSSGGNTEAFF

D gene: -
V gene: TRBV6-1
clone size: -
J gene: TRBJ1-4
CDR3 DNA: TGTGCCAGCGCACCAACAGTGAATAATGAAAAACTGTTTTTT
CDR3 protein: CASAPTVNNEKLFF

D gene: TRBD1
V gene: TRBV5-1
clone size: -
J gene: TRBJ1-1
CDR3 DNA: TGCGCCAGCGCGGGACAGGGGAACACTGAAGCTTTCTTT
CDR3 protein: CASAGQGNTEAFF

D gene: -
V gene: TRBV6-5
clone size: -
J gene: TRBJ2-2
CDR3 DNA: TGTGCCAGCAGTTACTCATATGGGACCGGGGAGCTGTTTTTT
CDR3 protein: CASSYSYGTGELFF

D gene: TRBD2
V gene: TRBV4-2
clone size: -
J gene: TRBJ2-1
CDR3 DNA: TGTGCCAGCAGCCCCCCTGCGGGGGGGCTGAATGAGCAGTTCTTC
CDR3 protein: CASSPPAGGLNEQFF

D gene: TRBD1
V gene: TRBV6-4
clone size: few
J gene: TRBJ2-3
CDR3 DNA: TGTGCCAGCAGTGAGACAGGGGGGGCGGATACGCAGTATTTT
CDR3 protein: CASSETGGADTQYF

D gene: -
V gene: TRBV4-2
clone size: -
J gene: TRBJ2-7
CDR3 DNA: TGTGCCAGCAGCCAAGAACCTCCCACGGAGCAGTACTTC
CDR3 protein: CASSQEPPTEQYF

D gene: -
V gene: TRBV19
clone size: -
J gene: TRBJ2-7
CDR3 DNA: TGTGCCAGTTCACTAGCTCCCTCCTACGAGCAGTACTTC
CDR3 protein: CASSLAPSYEQYF

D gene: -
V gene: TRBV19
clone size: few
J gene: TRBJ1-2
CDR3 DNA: TGTGCCAGTAGTCGGCAGCCTGGCCCCAATGGCTACACCTTC
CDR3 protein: CASSRQPGPNGYTF

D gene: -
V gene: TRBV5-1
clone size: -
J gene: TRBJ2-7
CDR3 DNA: TGCGCCAGCAGCTTGGCGTCAGGGAACTCCTACGAGCAGTACTTC
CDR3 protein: CASSLASGNSYEQYF

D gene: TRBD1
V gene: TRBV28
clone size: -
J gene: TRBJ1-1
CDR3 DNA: TGTGGGATTCGCCGGGACAGGGTGACTGAAGCTTTCTTT
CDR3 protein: CGIRRDRVTEAFF